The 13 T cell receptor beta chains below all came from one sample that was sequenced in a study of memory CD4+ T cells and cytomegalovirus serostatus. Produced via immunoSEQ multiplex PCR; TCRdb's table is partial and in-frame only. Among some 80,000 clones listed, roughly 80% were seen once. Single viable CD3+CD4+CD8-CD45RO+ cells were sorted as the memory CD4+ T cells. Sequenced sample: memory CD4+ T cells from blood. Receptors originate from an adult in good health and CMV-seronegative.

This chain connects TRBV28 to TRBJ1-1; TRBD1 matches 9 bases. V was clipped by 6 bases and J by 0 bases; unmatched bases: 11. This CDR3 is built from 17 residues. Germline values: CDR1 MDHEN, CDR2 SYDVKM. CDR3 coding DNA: TGTGCCAGCAGGCTAACACCGGGACAGGGATTGAACACTGAAGCTTTCTTT. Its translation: CASRLTPGQGLNTEAFF. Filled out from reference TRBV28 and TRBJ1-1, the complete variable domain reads DVKVTQSSRYLVKRTGEKVFLECVQDMDHENMFWYRQDPGLGLRLIYFSYDVKMKEKGDIPEGYSVSREKKERFSLILESASTNQTSMYLCASRLTPGQGLNTEAFFGQGTRLTVV.

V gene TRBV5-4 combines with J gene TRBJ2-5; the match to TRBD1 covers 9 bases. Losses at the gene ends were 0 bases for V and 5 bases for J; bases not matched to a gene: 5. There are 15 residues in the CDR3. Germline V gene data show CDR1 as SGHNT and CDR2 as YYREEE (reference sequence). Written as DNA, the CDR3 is TGTGCCAGCAGCTTGGGGGGACAGGGAGGGGAGACCCAGTACTTC. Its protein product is CASSLGGQGGETQYF.

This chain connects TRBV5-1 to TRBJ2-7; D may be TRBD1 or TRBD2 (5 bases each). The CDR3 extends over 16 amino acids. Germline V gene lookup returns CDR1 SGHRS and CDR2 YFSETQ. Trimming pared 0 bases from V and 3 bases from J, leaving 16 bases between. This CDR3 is CASSLGGRLYFYEQYF. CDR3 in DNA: TGCGCCAGCAGCTTGGGGGGACGGCTTTATTTCTACGAGCAGTACTTC.

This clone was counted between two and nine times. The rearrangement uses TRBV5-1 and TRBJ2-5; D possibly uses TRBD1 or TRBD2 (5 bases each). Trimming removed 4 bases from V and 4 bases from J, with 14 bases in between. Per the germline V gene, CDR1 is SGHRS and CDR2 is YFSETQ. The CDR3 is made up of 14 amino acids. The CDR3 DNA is TGCGCCAGCAGCCTTGGCCCGGGGCGAGAGACCCAGTACTTC. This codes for CASSLGPGRETQYF.

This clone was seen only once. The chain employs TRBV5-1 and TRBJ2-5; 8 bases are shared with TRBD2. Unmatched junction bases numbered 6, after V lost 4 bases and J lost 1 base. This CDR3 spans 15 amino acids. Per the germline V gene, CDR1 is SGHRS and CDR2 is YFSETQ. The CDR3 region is CASSPLADLQETQYF. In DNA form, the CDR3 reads TGCGCCAGCAGCCCACTAGCGGACCTCCAAGAGACCCAGTACTTC.

The CDR3 region is CASTHLRSSGNTIYF. For the CDR3, the DNA is TGTGCCAGTACCCACCTGCGGAGCTCTGGAAACACCATATATTTT. The J gene is TRBJ1-3, the V gene TRBV19; D is uncertain. This CDR3 spans 15 amino acids. Germline-derived CDR1 and CDR2 are LNHDA and SQIVND (reference sequence). With 7 bases removed from V and 0 bases from J, the gap between germline ends came to 13 bases.

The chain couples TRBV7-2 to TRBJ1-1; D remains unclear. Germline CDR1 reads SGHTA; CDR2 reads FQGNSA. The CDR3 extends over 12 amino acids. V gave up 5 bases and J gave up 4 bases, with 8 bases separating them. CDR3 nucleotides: TGTGCCAGCAGCCCGCGGGGCACTGAAGCTTTCTTT. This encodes CASSPRGTEAFF. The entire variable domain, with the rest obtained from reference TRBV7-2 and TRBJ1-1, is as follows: GAGVSQSPSNKVTEKGKDVELRCDPISGHTALYWYRQSLGQGLEFLIYFQGNSAPDKSGLPSDRFSAERTGGSVSTLTIQRTQQEDSAVYLCASSPRGTEAFFGQGTRLTVV.

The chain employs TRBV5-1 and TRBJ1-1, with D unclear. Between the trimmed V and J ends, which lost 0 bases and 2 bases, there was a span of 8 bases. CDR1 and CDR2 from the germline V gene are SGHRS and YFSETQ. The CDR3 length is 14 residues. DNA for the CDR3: TGCGCCAGCAGCTTGGAACAAATAAACACTGAAGCTTTCTTT. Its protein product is CASSLEQINTEAFF. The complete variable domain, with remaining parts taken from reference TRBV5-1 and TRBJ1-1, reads KAGVTQTPRYLIKTRGQQVTLSCSPISGHRSVSWYQQTPGQGLQFLFEYFSETQRNKGNFPGRFSGRQFSNSRSEMNVSTLELGDSALYLCASSLEQINTEAFFGQGTRLTVV.

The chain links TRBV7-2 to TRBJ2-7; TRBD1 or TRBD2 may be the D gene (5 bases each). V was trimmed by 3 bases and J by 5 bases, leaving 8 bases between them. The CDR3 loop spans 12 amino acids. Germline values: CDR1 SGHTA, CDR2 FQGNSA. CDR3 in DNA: TGTGCCAGCAGCTTTCGGGGCCACGAGCAGTACTTC. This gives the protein CASSFRGHEQYF.

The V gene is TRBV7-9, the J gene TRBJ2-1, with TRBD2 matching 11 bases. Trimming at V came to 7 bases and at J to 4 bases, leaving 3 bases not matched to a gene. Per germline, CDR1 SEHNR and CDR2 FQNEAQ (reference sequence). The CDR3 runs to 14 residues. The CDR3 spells CASISGGAYNEQFF. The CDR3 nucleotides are TGTGCCAGCATTAGCGGGGGGGCGTACAATGAGCAGTTCTTC.

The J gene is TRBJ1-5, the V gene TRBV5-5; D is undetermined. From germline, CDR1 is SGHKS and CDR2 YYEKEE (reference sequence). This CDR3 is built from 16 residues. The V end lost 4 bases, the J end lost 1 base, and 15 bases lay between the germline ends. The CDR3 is CASSQGHLGSNQPQHF. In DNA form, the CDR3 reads TGTGCCAGCAGCCAAGGGCATTTAGGGAGCAATCAGCCCCAGCATTTT.

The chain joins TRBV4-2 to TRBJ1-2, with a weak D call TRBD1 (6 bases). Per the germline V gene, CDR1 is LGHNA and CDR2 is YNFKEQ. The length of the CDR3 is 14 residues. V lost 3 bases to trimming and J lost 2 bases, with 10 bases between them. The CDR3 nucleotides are TGTGCCAGCAGCCAGGCAACAGGGAACTATGGCTACACCTTC. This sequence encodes CASSQATGNYGYTF.

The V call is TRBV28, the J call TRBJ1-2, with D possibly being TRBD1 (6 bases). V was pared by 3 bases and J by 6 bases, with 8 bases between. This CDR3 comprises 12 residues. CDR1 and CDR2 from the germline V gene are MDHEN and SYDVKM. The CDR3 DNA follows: TGTGCCAGCAGTTTGAACAGGGATGGCTACACCTTC. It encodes CASSLNRDGYTF.